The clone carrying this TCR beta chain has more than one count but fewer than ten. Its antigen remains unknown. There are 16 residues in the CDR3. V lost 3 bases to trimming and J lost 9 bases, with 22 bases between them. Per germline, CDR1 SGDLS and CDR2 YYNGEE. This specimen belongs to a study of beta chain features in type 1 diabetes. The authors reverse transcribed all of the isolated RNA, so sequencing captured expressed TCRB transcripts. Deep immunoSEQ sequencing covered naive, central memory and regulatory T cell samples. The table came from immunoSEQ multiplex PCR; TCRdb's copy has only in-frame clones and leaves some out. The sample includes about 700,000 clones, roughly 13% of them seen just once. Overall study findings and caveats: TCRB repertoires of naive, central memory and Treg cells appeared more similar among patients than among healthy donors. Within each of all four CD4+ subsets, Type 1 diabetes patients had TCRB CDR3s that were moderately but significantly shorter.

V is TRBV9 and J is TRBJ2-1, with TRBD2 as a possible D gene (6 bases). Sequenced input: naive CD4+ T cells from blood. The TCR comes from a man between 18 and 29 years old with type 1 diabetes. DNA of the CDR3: TGTGCCAGCAGCGCCGGGGGTGGGACCACGTTTGGTGAGCAGTTCTTC. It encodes CASSAGGGTTFGEQFF.